The rows below give T cell receptor beta chains drawn from one sample of a study of blood T cell repertoires in COVID-19. The table came from immunoSEQ multiplex PCR; TCRdb's copy has only in-frame clones and leaves some out. Here the sample spans 80,000 to 85,000 clones, roughly 80% being singletons. The specimen sequenced was peripheral blood. These receptors originate from a human donor in a cohort sampled during active COVID-19. Each CDR3 is given with its conserved first and last residue. Fields, in order: J gene, D gene, clone size, V gene, CDR3 DNA, CDR3 protein. D genes are given only for firm matches. The size field is filled for only some rows; it gives once, few, many or a size class.

TRBJ2-4 | - | - | TRBV5-5 | TGTGCCAGCAGCTTGGAGCTCCGTGAAAACATTCAGTACTTC | CASSLELRENIQYF
TRBJ2-7 | - | - | TRBV10-3 | TGTGCCATCAGGAATCAGGGTAATAGCGGCGAGCAGTACTTC | CAIRNQGNSGEQYF
TRBJ2-1 | - | once | TRBV7-3 | TGTGCCAGCAGCATAAGGGGGGGAAGCTACAATGAGCAGTTCTTC | CASSIRGGSYNEQFF
TRBJ2-1 | TRBD1 | - | TRBV6-6 | TGTGCCAGCAAAGGGGGCAACCTGTACAATGAGCAGTTCTTC | CASKGGNLYNEQFF
TRBJ1-2 | - | - | TRBV28 | TGTGCCAGCAGTTCTGGACAGAACTATGGCTACACCTTC | CASSSGQNYGYTF
TRBJ1-3 | - | - | TRBV30 | TGTGCCTGGAGTGATTTGGGGCGGACAGTGAGAGGAAACACCATATATTTT | CAWSDLGRTVRGNTIYF
TRBJ1-5 | TRBD1 | - | TRBV5-5 | TGTGCCAGCAGCTTCGGGACAGGGCATCAGCCCCAGCATTTT | CASSFGTGHQPQHF
TRBJ1-1 | - | - | TRBV10-3 | TGTGCCATCAGTGATCGGGGCGGGGGGATGAACACTGAAGCTTTCTTT | CAISDRGGGMNTEAFF
TRBJ1-1 | - | - | TRBV18 | TGTGCCAGCTCACCACGCGGGGCCGACACTGAAGCTTTCTTT | CASSPRGADTEAFF
TRBJ2-1 | TRBD1 | - | TRBV30 | TGTGCCTGGAGTGTAGGGACAGGGGGCGTCTACAATGAGCAGTTCTTC | CAWSVGTGGVYNEQFF
TRBJ2-5 | TRBD2 | - | TRBV7-7 | TGTGCCAGCAGCTTAGAACCGGGGGGGCGAGAGACCCAGTACTTC | CASSLEPGGRETQYF
TRBJ1-5 | TRBD1 | - | TRBV6-1 | TGTGCCAGCAGTGGACAGGGGACAGGGAAGTCTCAGCCCCAGCATTTT | CASSGQGTGKSQPQHF
TRBJ2-1 | - | - | TRBV3-1/TRBV3-2 | TGTGCCAGCAGCCCCACTAGGAGCTCCTACAATGAGCAGTTCTTC | CASSPTRSSYNEQFF
TRBJ2-5 | TRBD1 | - | TRBV6-6 | TGTGCCACCTCAGGGGGCGTGAAGACCCAGTACTTC | CATSGGVKTQYF
TRBJ1-2 | - | once | TRBV21-1 | TGTGCCAGCAGCGGGGGGGGACACTACTATGGCTACACCTTC | CASSGGGHYYGYTF
TRBJ2-1 | - | - | TRBV6-5 | TGTGCCAGCAGTTACCGGCGGGCCGGGTACAATGAGCAGTTCTTC | CASSYRRAGYNEQFF
TRBJ2-7 | TRBD1 | once | TRBV24-1 | TGTGCCACCAGTGAGTCGGGGACAGGGCAATTCGAGCAGTACTTC | CATSESGTGQFEQYF
TRBJ2-3 | - | once | TRBV18 | TGTGCCAGCTCACCCGCAGGGGCCGCCACAGATACGCAGTATTTT | CASSPAGAATDTQYF
TRBJ1-5 | - | - | TRBV30 | TGTGCCTGGAAGGTAAGGGAGGGCAATCAGCCCCAGCATTTT | CAWKVREGNQPQHF
TRBJ2-3 | TRBD2 | once | TRBV28 | TGTGCCAGCAGCTTGCGGGGGGGCCCGACAGATACGCAGTATTTT | CASSLRGGPTDTQYF
TRBJ1-1 | TRBD1 | - | TRBV3-1/TRBV3-2 | TGTGCCAGCAGCCAAAATCCGGGACAGGGAGACACTGAAGCTTTCTTT | CASSQNPGQGDTEAFF
TRBJ1-4 | TRBD1 | - | TRBV5-4 | TGTGCCAGCAGCAAGGACGGGACAGCAGTTAATGAAAAACTGTTTTTT | CASSKDGTAVNEKLFF
TRBJ1-2 | - | - | TRBV2 | TGTGCCAGCAGCGGGACATCGCATTACACCTTC | CASSGTSHYTF
TRBJ1-1 | - | - | TRBV27 | TGTGCCAGCAGTTCCAAGGGAGGAACTGAAGCTTTCTTT | CASSSKGGTEAFF
TRBJ1-1 | - | - | TRBV9 | TGTGCCAGCAGCCGGGGTCAGCATAACACTGAAGCTTTCTTT | CASSRGQHNTEAFF
TRBJ2-1 | TRBD2 | - | TRBV11-2 | TGTGCCAGCAGCTTGTTGGGCGGCGGGGGGGCCTCCTACAATGAGCAGTTCTTC | CASSLLGGGGASYNEQFF
TRBJ1-5 | - | - | TRBV4-1 | TGCGCCAGCAGCCCTCTTCCCGGGGAGAGCATTCAGCCCCAGCATTTT | CASSPLPGESIQPQHF
TRBJ2-7 | - | - | TRBV12-3/TRBV12-4 | TGTGCCAGCAGTTTATCGGCGGGTGAGCAGTACTTC | CASSLSAGEQYF
TRBJ2-2 | - | - | TRBV5-5 | TGTGCCAGCAGCTTGTCAATGACATACGGGGAGCTGTTTTTT | CASSLSMTYGELFF
TRBJ2-1 | TRBD2 | - | TRBV18 | TGTGCCAGCTCATCCCCGGGGGGGCTCGGCAATGAGCAGTTCTTC | CASSSPGGLGNEQFF
TRBJ2-7 | TRBD1 | - | TRBV7-2 | TGTGCCAGCAGCTCCGGGACAGGCCTCTACGAGCAGTACTTC | CASSSGTGLYEQYF
TRBJ2-7 | - | few | TRBV4-1 | TGCGCCAGCAGCCAAGTGTCAGGGCTGGGAACCTACGAGCAGTACTTC | CASSQVSGLGTYEQYF
TRBJ2-7 | - | - | TRBV9 | TGTGCCAGCAGCGTCCCTCCCTACGAGCAGTACTTC | CASSVPPYEQYF
TRBJ2-3 | - | - | TRBV18 | TGTGCCAGCTCACCAAGACAGACCACAGATACGCAGTATTTT | CASSPRQTTDTQYF
TRBJ2-5 | TRBD2 | - | TRBV13 | TGTGCCAGCAGCGTGAAGGCGGGGGGGCCAGGGGAGACCCAGTACTTC | CASSVKAGGPGETQYF
TRBJ1-2 | - | - | TRBV28 | TGTGCCAGCAGTTTATCGGCCAGGAAGAACTATGGCTACACCTTC | CASSLSARKNYGYTF
TRBJ1-6 | - | - | TRBV9 | TGTGCCAGCAGCCAGAATCAGGGAAATAATTCACCCCTCCACTTT | CASSQNQGNNSPLHF
TRBJ1-1 | - | - | TRBV20-1 | TGCAGTGCTAGTTCAGATATGAACACTGAAGCTTTCTTT | CSASSDMNTEAFF
TRBJ1-2 | TRBD1 | few | TRBV5-1 | TGCGCCAGCAGCAGCATTACAGGGGGCGTTAACTATGGCTACACCTTC | CASSSITGGVNYGYTF
TRBJ2-2 | TRBD2 | once | TRBV6-4 | TGTGCCAGCACCCCAGGGGCGGGGGGCTGGAACACCGGGGAGCTGTTTTTT | CASTPGAGGWNTGELFF
TRBJ2-7 | - | once | TRBV27 | - | CASSSSDRRGYEQYF
TRBJ1-5 | - | - | TRBV11-2 | TGTGCCAGCAGCTTAGCGTGGGGGGGCAATCAGCCCCAGCATTTT | CASSLAWGGNQPQHF
TRBJ2-1 | TRBD1 | - | TRBV5-4 | TGTGCCAGCAGCTCCCGGGACAGGGCCGTCATCGAGCAGTTCTTC | CASSSRDRAVIEQFF
TRBJ2-3 | - | - | TRBV5-1 | TGCGCCAGCAGCTTGGGAGCAGGGGCGGAAGATACGCAGTATTTT | CASSLGAGAEDTQYF
TRBJ2-3 | TRBD2 | once | TRBV5-6 | TGTGCCAGCAGCTTCTTAGCGGGGGGTTTGGCAGATACGCAGTATTTT | CASSFLAGGLADTQYF
TRBJ2-7 | TRBD2 | - | TRBV9 | TGTGCCAGCAGCGTAGTGAGCGGGGGAGCCCACGAGCAGTACTTC | CASSVVSGGAHEQYF
TRBJ2-3 | - | - | TRBV2 | TGTGCCAGCAGTGTTAACAGGGTGGGCGATACGCAGTATTTT | CASSVNRVGDTQYF
TRBJ2-1 | TRBD2 | - | TRBV5-1 | TGCGCCAGCAGCTGGACTAGCGGGTACTACAATGAGCAGTTCTTC | CASSWTSGYYNEQFF
TRBJ1-5 | TRBD1 | once | TRBV6-1 | TGTGCCAGCAGTGCCGGGTTTCAGGGGGGAGATCAGCCCCAGCATTTT | CASSAGFQGGDQPQHF
TRBJ1-3 | TRBD1 | - | TRBV27 | TGTGCCAGCAGTACGGGACAGCTTGGAAACACCATATATTTT | CASSTGQLGNTIYF